The sequence of this T cell receptor (beta chain) was determined in a study of CD8+ T cells in alopecia areata. General observations from the study: Scalp clonality and expanded CD8+ clones among the top 100 were significantly decreased by tofacitinib. One nonresponder makes the tie between baseline CD8+ expansion and response uncertain.

This CDR3 comprises 16 residues. The V and J ends lost 1 base and 1 base respectively, with 14 bases between them. Germline V gene lookup returns CDR1 GTSNPN and CDR2 SVGIG (reference sequence). The sample's treatment: oral pan-JAK inhibitor, 5-10 mg twice daily. CD4+ and CD8+ T cells were sorted from PBMCs. On this clone: The antigen is not known.

TCR sequencing used cDNA made by reverse transcription of extracted RNA. The repertoire was sequenced with immunoSEQ multiplex PCR; TCRdb's copy has only in-frame clones and lacks some. This sample has around 160,000 clones, with approximately 60% found just once. The receptor was isolated from a human donor with alopecia areata. Material: CD4+ T cells sorted from blood, obtained at week 24, from a patient treated with tofacitinib. J is TRBJ1-5 and V is TRBV30; D remains unclear. The CDR3 nucleotides read TGTGCCTGGAGTGGGCGTCTGGACGGAAGCAATCAGCCCCAGCATTTT. Translated, it gives CAWSGRLDGSNQPQHF.